The 30 T cell receptor beta chains presented below share a single source sample, sequenced in a study of control samples from healthy donors and cancer patients. TCRdb's table, derived via immunoSEQ multiplex PCR, lists solely in-frame clones and lacks some. The table lists over 75,000 clones, roughly 78% of them singletons, with about 2% in the top ten. Specimen: blood. These receptor sequences come from a man aged 55-75 years in good health.

This clone was seen more than once but under ten times. V usage is TRBV30 and J usage is TRBJ1-5; 7 bases fit TRBD1. Trimming at V came to 4 bases and at J to 2 bases, leaving 2 bases not matched to a gene. This CDR3 spans 13 amino acids. Germline values: CDR1 GTSNPN, CDR2 SVGIG (reference sequence). CDR3 sequence: CAWKDRGNQPQHF. CDR3 sequence (DNA): TGTGCCTGGAAAGACAGGGGCAATCAGCCCCAGCATTTT. Drawing the rest from reference TRBV30 and TRBJ1-5, the complete variable domain is SQTIHQWPATLVQPVGSPLSLECTVEGTSNPNLYWYRQAAGRGLQLLFYSVGIGQISSEVPQNLSASRPQDRQFILSSKKLLLSDSGFYLCAWKDRGNQPQHFGDGTRLSIL.

The V and J genes are TRBV5-1 and TRBJ2-6; 9 bases map to TRBD1. The V and J ends lost 0 bases and 4 bases, in that order; junction bases with no gene match: 5. CDR1 is SGHRS and CDR2 is YFSETQ in the germline V gene. This CDR3 contains 17 residues. This chain's CDR3 is CASSLAQGAGGANVLTF. For the CDR3, the DNA is TGCGCCAGCAGCTTGGCACAGGGGGCGGGCGGGGCCAACGTCCTGACTTTC.

The chain carries TRBV9 and TRBJ2-1; possibly TRBD2 for D (6 bases). The V gene's germline CDR1 is SGDLS and CDR2 YYNGEE. V lost 5 bases to trimming and J lost 4 bases, with 16 bases between them. The CDR3 totals 15 residues. The CDR3 DNA follows: TGTGCCAGCAGGCCCGGGCAGGGAGGTTACAATGAGCAGTTCTTC. Protein: CASRPGQGGYNEQFF.

This clone was picked up one time. J is TRBJ2-3 and V is TRBV2; perhaps D is TRBD1 or TRBD2 (5 bases each). The V end was cut by 2 bases, the J end by 4 bases, with 16 bases between. The CDR3 totals 16 residues. The V gene's germline CDR1 is SNHLY and CDR2 FYNNEI. The chain's CDR3 is CASSELSGPVSDTQYF. CDR3 bases: TGTGCCAGCAGTGAATTGTCGGGGCCCGTGTCAGATACGCAGTATTTT.

V usage is TRBV28 and J usage is TRBJ2-5; 9 bases match TRBD2. CDR3 length: 14 residues. J was trimmed by 5 bases and V by 3 bases; bases with no gene match: 4. Germline V gene sequence: CDR1 MDHEN, CDR2 SYDVKM. In DNA, the CDR3 is TGTGCCAGCAGTTTGCTAGCGGGATTGGAGACCCAGTACTTC. This sequence encodes CASSLLAGLETQYF.

The rearrangement uses TRBV24-1 and TRBJ2-7, with TRBD2 as a possible D gene (5 bases). The CDR3 is made up of 14 amino acids. Germline CDR1 is KGHDR and CDR2 is SFDVKD. V shed 9 bases and J shed 7 bases, with 21 bases lying between them. The DNA for the CDR3 is TGTGCCACCGCGGAAGGGAGCCTTTCCGGGGAGCAGTACTTC. Translation gives CATAEGSLSGEQYF.

In its sample, this clone was seen a few times. The rearrangement uses TRBV2 and TRBJ2-3; no clear D gene. The V and J ends lost 4 bases and 2 bases respectively, with 10 bases between them. Germline CDR1 SNHLY, CDR2 FYNNEI. This CDR3 contains 14 residues. CDR3 DNA: TGTGCCAGCAGTGCATCTAAAACCACAGATACGCAGTATTTT. Protein sequence: CASSASKTTDTQYF.

This chain links TRBV30 with TRBJ2-6, with a weak D call TRBD2 (5 bases). V was trimmed by 3 bases and J by 2 bases, leaving 8 bases between them. The CDR3 is 14 residues long. Germline CDR1 GTSNPN, CDR2 SVGIG (reference sequence). In DNA form, the CDR3 reads TGTGCCTGGAGCCCCGGGGCTGGGGCCAACGTCCTGACTTTC. Its protein product is CAWSPGAGANVLTF.

This clone appeared a few times. The rearrangement uses TRBV28 and TRBJ1-1; 10 nucleotides line up with TRBD1. This CDR3 comprises 16 residues. CDR1 is MDHEN, CDR2 SYDVKM, per germline. Losses at the gene ends were 8 bases for V and 6 bases for J; bases not matched to a gene: 15. The DNA of the CDR3 is TGTGCCAGCGGCTACCCCGAGGGACAGGGGAAGTCTGAAGCTTTCTTT. Its translation: CASGYPEGQGKSEAFF.

V is TRBV4-2 and J is TRBJ2-7; TRBD2 might be the D (6 bases). In germline, CDR1 is LGHNA, CDR2 YNFKEQ. Trimming removed 0 bases at V and 2 bases at J, with 14 bases between. The CDR3 totals 16 residues. The CDR3 DNA reads as TGTGCCAGCAGCCAAGATTGGAGTAGCGGCACCTACGAGCAGTACTTC. Translated: CASSQDWSSGTYEQYF.

This clone occurred many times. This chain links TRBV11-2 with TRBJ1-6; the D gene is possibly TRBD1 (6 bases). Germline loops: CDR1 SGHAT, CDR2 FQNNGV. Trimming took 2 bases from V and 7 from J, leaving 12 bases between them. CDR3 length: 15 amino acids. CDR3 bases: TGTGCCAGCAGCTTAACTGGACAGCAAAATTCACCCCTCCACTTT. Translating it yields CASSLTGQQNSPLHF. Complete variable domain (other parts from reference TRBV11-2 and TRBJ1-6): EAGVAQSPRYKIIEKRQSVAFWCNPISGHATLYWYQQILGQGPKLLIQFQNNGVVDDSQLPKDRFSAERLKGVDSTLKIQPAKLEDSAVYLCASSLTGQQNSPLHFGNGTRLTVT.

CDR3 sequence: CASSLLRRGRNSGNTIYF. CDR3 nucleotide sequence: TGTGCCAGCAGCTTACTTAGGCGGGGGAGAAACTCTGGAAACACCATATATTTT. The V gene is TRBV28, the J gene TRBJ1-3, with D tentatively TRBD1 (5 bases). Trimming stripped 6 bases from V and 0 bases from J, with 21 bases between. This CDR3 region has 18 residues. The V gene's germline CDR1 is MDHEN and CDR2 SYDVKM. Complete variable domain (other parts from reference TRBV28 and TRBJ1-3): DVKVTQSSRYLVKRTGEKVFLECVQDMDHENMFWYRQDPGLGLRLIYFSYDVKMKEKGDIPEGYSVSREKKERFSLILESASTNQTSMYLCASSLLRRGRNSGNTIYFGEGSWLTVV.

The chain recombines TRBV30 with TRBJ1-1, with a possible D match to TRBD1 (6 bases). V was clipped by 4 bases and J by 10 bases, with 13 bases between them. The V gene's germline CDR1 is GTSNPN and CDR2 SVGIG (reference sequence). This CDR3 is built from 11 residues. The CDR3: CAWTTGMGAFF. CDR3 sequence (DNA): TGTGCCTGGACAACAGGGATGGGAGCTTTCTTT.

The chain recombines TRBV7-3 with TRBJ2-7; the D gene is possibly TRBD1 (5 bases). The CDR3 runs 14 residues. The germline gives CDR1 SGHTA, CDR2 FQGTGA. V shed 0 bases and J shed 2 bases, with 8 bases lying between them. This chain's CDR3 is CASSLTPGPYEQYF. CDR3 in DNA: TGTGCCAGCAGCTTAACGCCAGGGCCCTACGAGCAGTACTTC.

DNA of the CDR3: TGTGCCTGGAGAAGGTCAAGTAGGACTGAAGCTTTCTTT. Protein product: CAWRRSSRTEAFF. The chain combines TRBV30 with TRBJ1-1; no clear D gene. This CDR3 has 13 amino acids. Germline CDR1 is GTSNPN and CDR2 is SVGIG (reference sequence). The V end lost 3 bases, the J end lost 5 bases, and 13 bases lay between the germline ends. Full variable domain (rest looked up from reference TRBV30 and TRBJ1-1): SQTIHQWPATLVQPVGSPLSLECTVEGTSNPNLYWYRQAAGRGLQLLFYSVGIGQISSEVPQNLSASRPQDRQFILSSKKLLLSDSGFYLCAWRRSSRTEAFFGQGTRLTVV.

V usage is TRBV27 and J usage is TRBJ1-6; a possible D gene is TRBD1 (5 bases). The germline gives CDR1 MNHEY, CDR2 SMNVEV (reference sequence). Trimming took off 3 bases at V and 0 bases at J, with 12 bases between the two ends. The CDR3 spans 17 residues. The CDR3 here is CASSLGRDGSYNSPLHF. The CDR3 coding sequence is TGTGCCAGCAGTTTGGGCAGGGATGGCTCCTATAATTCACCCCTCCACTTT.

The J gene is TRBJ2-7, the V gene TRBV4-1, with 10 bases aligning to TRBD1. V shed 4 bases, J shed 2 bases, and the junction held 8 bases outside the gene matches. This CDR3 region has 16 residues. The V gene's germline CDR1 is MGHRA and CDR2 YSYEKL. The CDR3 DNA is TGCGCCAGCAGCCCTCGTTGGGACAGGGGAACCTACGAGCAGTACTTC. Amino acids: CASSPRWDRGTYEQYF.

This clone was picked up a small number of times. This chain joins TRBV5-4 and TRBJ2-1, with 8 nucleotides matching TRBD1. The CDR3 extends over 16 amino acids. V lost 1 base and J lost 5; bases outside the gene matches: 8. Germline lookup yields CDR1 SGHNT and CDR2 YYREEE (reference sequence). CDR3: CASSLRQGAGHNEQFF. The CDR3 region has the DNA TGTGCCAGCAGCTTGCGTCAGGGGGCGGGTCACAATGAGCAGTTCTTC.

The chain recombines TRBV27 with TRBJ2-1, with D perhaps matching TRBD1 or TRBD2 (5 bases each). The CDR3 contains 14 residues. In germline, CDR1 is MNHEY, CDR2 SMNVEV (reference sequence). V lost 9 bases and J lost 4, with 16 bases in between. The CDR3 DNA reads as TGTGCCAGTGCCGGGCAGGGAGAATACAATGAGCAGTTCTTC. Protein sequence: CASAGQGEYNEQFF.

The genes are TRBV24-1 and TRBJ2-7, with D perhaps TRBD2 (5 bases). CDR1 is KGHDR, CDR2 SFDVKD, per germline. The CDR3 spans 12 residues. Trimming shortened V by 6 bases and J by 3 bases, and 8 bases separated the two germline ends. The CDR3: CATSKEGYEQYF. CDR3 bases: TGTGCCACCAGTAAAGAGGGCTACGAGCAGTACTTC.

The chain is built from TRBV4-1 and TRBJ1-5; no clear D. The germline CDR1 and CDR2 sequences are MGHRA and YSYEKL. The CDR3 is 17 residues long. V lost 0 bases and J lost 0, with 12 bases in between. The chain's CDR3 is CASSQDSQANSNQPQHF. CDR3 nucleotides: TGCGCCAGCAGCCAAGATTCCCAGGCAAATAGCAATCAGCCCCAGCATTTT.

V gene TRBV30 combines with J gene TRBJ1-4, with D maybe TRBD1 (6 bases). With 5 bases removed from V and 5 bases from J, the gap between germline ends came to 12 bases. Germline CDR1 reads GTSNPN; CDR2 reads SVGIG (reference sequence). The length of the CDR3 is 13 residues. The CDR3 coding sequence is TGTGCCTGGGGGGGCAGGAGAAATGAAAAACTGTTTTTT. Translated, it gives CAWGGRRNEKLFF.

This sequence joins TRBV5-5 and TRBJ2-1; no reliable D call. V was cut by 0 bases and J by 0 bases, with 7 bases left in between. CDR3 size: 15 residues. Per germline, CDR1 SGHKS and CDR2 YYEKEE (reference sequence). This chain's CDR3 is CASSLDDSSYNEQFF. CDR3 sequence (DNA): TGTGCCAGCAGCTTGGATGATAGCTCCTACAATGAGCAGTTCTTC.

The chain links TRBV19 to TRBJ2-3; D is unclear. The CDR3 totals 15 residues. Trimming left V 4 bases short and J 0 bases short, with 11 bases between. Germline loops: CDR1 LNHDA, CDR2 SQIVND (reference sequence). The CDR3 DNA follows: TGTGCCAGTAGTACGGACCGAAGGAGCACAGATACGCAGTATTTT. Protein: CASSTDRRSTDTQYF.

The table lists this clone with a few counts. J is TRBJ2-6 and V is TRBV5-5; 9 bases match TRBD1. Germline V gene sequence: CDR1 SGHKS, CDR2 YYEKEE (reference sequence). There are 17 residues in the CDR3. Trimming removed 4 bases from V and 4 bases from J; junction bases left unmatched: 9. Here the CDR3 reads CASSGGDRVFGANVLTF. The CDR3 coding sequence is TGTGCCAGCAGCGGGGGGGACAGGGTGTTCGGGGCCAACGTCCTGACTTTC.

The chain uses TRBV4-2 and TRBJ1-1; the D is unclear. This CDR3 is built from 14 residues. Trimming stripped 2 bases from V and 8 bases from J, with 15 bases between. Germline values: CDR1 LGHNA, CDR2 YNFKEQ. For the CDR3, the DNA is TGTGCCAGCAGCCAAACCCGCCAGACCGGGGAAGCTTTCTTT. Its translation: CASSQTRQTGEAFF.

The chain has TRBV6-5 and TRBJ1-2, with D hard to call. This CDR3 is 13 amino acids long. The V and J ends lost 6 bases and 3 bases respectively, with 11 bases between them. CDR1 MNHEY and CDR2 SVGAGI come from the germline V gene. In DNA form, the CDR3 reads TGTGCCAGCAGAGACGATATGTACTATGGCTACACCTTC. Encoded protein: CASRDDMYYGYTF.

This clone occurred a few times. The junction departs from germline at one end; a sequencing error may be responsible. J is TRBJ1-3 and V is TRBV6-1; D is unresolved. CDR1 MNHNS and CDR2 SASEGT come from the germline V gene. This CDR3 is built from 15 residues. The DNA for the CDR3 is TGTGCCAGCAGGGAAGAGGGCGCTCGTGGAAACACCATATATTTT. Amino acids: CASREEGARGNTIYF.

This chain connects TRBV19 to TRBJ2-7, with 11 bases matching TRBD2. There are 15 residues in the CDR3. V lost 6 bases and J lost 3; bases outside the gene matches: 7. In germline, CDR1 is LNHDA, CDR2 SQIVND (reference sequence). This CDR3 is CASSRTSGGRYEQYF. CDR3 nucleotides: TGTGCCAGTAGCCGAACTAGCGGGGGACGCTACGAGCAGTACTTC.

This clone was recorded a few times. This rearrangement joins TRBV11-2 to TRBJ2-7; 8 nucleotides agree with TRBD2. CDR1 and CDR2 (germline): SGHAT, FQNNGV. The length of the CDR3 is 14 residues. The trim removed 4 bases at V and 3 bases at J, leaving 5 bases unmatched. In nucleotides, the CDR3 is TGTGCCAGCAGCTCTATAGCGGGGAGCTACGAGCAGTACTTC. This gives the protein CASSSIAGSYEQYF.